Below, 14 T cell receptor beta chains from the same sample are listed, as sequenced in a study of blood T cell repertoires in COVID-19. Sequencing used immunoSEQ multiplex PCR; TCRdb keeps in-frame clones, though not all of them. Here the sample spans about 250,000 clones, 85% to 95% being singletons. Sequenced sample: peripheral blood. Receptors were obtained from a man between 25 and 39 years old with COVID-19, enrolled during active disease.

The CDR3 reads CASSSGELAGTDTQYF. The CDR3 coding sequence is TGCGCCAGCAGCTCTGGGGAATTAGCGGGCACAGATACGCAGTATTTT. This sequence joins TRBV5-1 and TRBJ2-3; weak D call: TRBD2 (6 bases). There are 16 residues in the CDR3. V was clipped by 3 bases and J by 1 base, with 15 bases between them. Germline V gene lookup returns CDR1 SGHRS and CDR2 YFSETQ.

This chain joins TRBV5-5 and TRBJ2-7; D might be TRBD1 (5 bases). The germline V gene encodes CDR1 SGHKS and CDR2 YYEKEE (reference sequence). V was shortened by 5 bases and J by 7 bases, with 16 bases between the two germline ends. This CDR3 comprises 13 residues. CDR3 DNA: TGTGCCAGCAGACTCACAGGAGCCCTGGAGCAGTACTTC. This codes for CASRLTGALEQYF.

Only a few counts were recorded for this clone. The rearrangement links TRBV5-1 to TRBJ2-7, with D possibly TRBD1 on 5 matching bases. V shed 1 base and J shed 0 bases, with 11 bases lying between them. The CDR3 consists of 15 residues. Germline loops: CDR1 SGHRS, CDR2 YFSETQ. CDR3 nucleotide sequence: TGCGCCAGCAGCTTGTCGAAGGACAACTCCTACGAGCAGTACTTC. This codes for CASSLSKDNSYEQYF.

J is TRBJ1-1 and V is TRBV6-5, with D possibly TRBD1 on 6 matching bases. The V gene lost 5 bases and the J gene lost 11 bases, with 24 bases spanning the gap. There are 15 residues in the CDR3. CDR1 is MNHEY, CDR2 SVGAGI, per germline. The DNA for the CDR3 is TGTGCCAGCAGTACAATCCGGGACACAGTCAAGGGTGCTTTCTTT. Its protein is CASSTIRDTVKGAFF.

The genes are TRBV6-5 and TRBJ2-7, with TRBD2 identical over 7 bases. Germline-derived CDR1 and CDR2 are MNHEY and SVGAGI. CDR3 size: 14 residues. The J segment lost 3 bases and the V segment lost 0 bases, leaving 2 bases of the junction unmatched. CDR3 DNA: TGTGCCAGCAGTTACTCGTCGGGGGGCTACGAGCAGTACTTC. Its translation is CASSYSSGGYEQYF.

V and J are TRBV18 and TRBJ1-2, with unresolved D. There are 14 residues in the CDR3. Trimming cost V 0 bases and J 2 bases, with 7 bases left between them. CDR1 is KGHSH, CDR2 LQKENI, per germline. The CDR3 DNA reads as TGTGCCAGCTCACCACCCCCCGGGAACTATGGCTACACCTTC. Amino acids: CASSPPPGNYGYTF.

The chain uses TRBV7-9 and TRBJ1-4; TRBD1 aligns across 8 bases. Germline assignment: CDR1 SEHNR and CDR2 FQNEAQ (reference sequence). CDR3 length: 14 amino acids. V dropped 5 bases and J dropped 8; count of bases not matched to a gene: 7. The CDR3: CASSAQGDLEKLFF. The CDR3, as DNA: TGTGCCAGCAGCGCACAGGGGGATCTCGAAAAACTGTTTTTT.

The chain links TRBV9 to TRBJ2-2; possibly TRBD2 for D (6 bases). Germline CDR1 is SGDLS and CDR2 is YYNGEE. The ends were cut back, 0 bases at V and 6 bases at J, with 15 bases in the middle. The CDR3 runs 16 residues. The CDR3 is CASSVATGREAGELFF. In nucleotides, the CDR3 is TGTGCCAGCAGCGTAGCTACGGGCAGGGAGGCCGGGGAGCTGTTTTTT.

The rearrangement links TRBV11-2 to TRBJ1-5; D gene ambiguous. There are 14 residues in the CDR3. CDR1 and CDR2 (germline): SGHAT, FQNNGV. The ends were cut back, 3 bases at V and 2 bases at J, with 8 bases in the middle. CDR3 bases: TGTGCCAGCAGCTTCCGGGGAGGCAATCAGCCCCAGCATTTT. Its translation: CASSFRGGNQPQHF.

The chain is built from TRBV6-5 and TRBJ1-4; TRBD1 matches 8 bases. The CDR3 has 12 amino acids. V trimming: 8 bases; J trimming: 5 bases; junction bases outside the gene matches: 1. Germline CDR1 reads MNHEY; CDR2 reads SVGAGI. The CDR3 spells CASRDRNEKLFF. The CDR3 DNA follows: TGTGCCAGCCGGGACAGGAATGAAAAACTGTTTTTT.

The V and J genes are TRBV24-1 and TRBJ1-5; D is perhaps TRBD1 (5 bases). V lost 3 bases, J lost 3 bases, and 8 bases lay in between. The CDR3 spans 14 residues. Per germline, CDR1 KGHDR and CDR2 SFDVKD. This chain's CDR3 is CATSDAGSNQPQHF. The CDR3 coding sequence is TGTGCCACCAGTGATGCAGGGTCCAATCAGCCCCAGCATTTT.

The J gene is TRBJ2-7, the V gene TRBV6-6, with 8 bases identical to TRBD1. V shed 6 bases and J 0 bases; nucleotides not matched to a gene: 1. From germline, CDR1 is MNHNY and CDR2 SVGAGI (reference sequence). CDR3 length equals 13 residues. The CDR3 DNA reads TGTGCCAGCAGAGGGACAGGCTCCTACGAGCAGTACTTC. Protein product: CASRGTGSYEQYF.

This clone has just a few counts. This chain joins TRBV11-3 and TRBJ2-1, with 9 bases identical to TRBD1. This CDR3 is built from 13 residues. The V and J ends lost 1 base and 12 bases, in that order; junction bases with no gene match: 4. Germline V gene lookup returns CDR1 SGHNT and CDR2 YENEEA. CDR3 region: CASSLGDRGRQFF. The CDR3 DNA is TGTGCCAGCAGCTTAGGAGACAGGGGGAGGCAGTTCTTC.

The rearrangement uses TRBV6-6 and TRBJ1-1; 9 bases are shared with TRBD1. Germline trimming cut 6 bases from V and 2 bases from J; bases unmatched to any gene: 4. From germline, CDR1 is MNHNY and CDR2 SVGAGI (reference sequence). This CDR3 contains 14 residues. In DNA form, the CDR3 reads TGTGCCAGCAGATCGGGACAGGGCAACACTGAAGCTTTCTTT. It is translated as CASRSGQGNTEAFF.